Included here is one TCR beta chain sequence, with context. Its antigen is undetermined. The germline gene is not matched at one end of the junction; a read error may be the cause. This sample was included in a study of identical twins. Germline values: CDR1 LNHNV, CDR2 YYDKDF (reference sequence). The CDR3 is 14 amino acids. Unique molecular identifiers were present on cDNA, and template switching added a universal primer site. TCRdb re-derived calls from the 5' RACE reads in MiXCR, one entry per CDR3 protein. The sample has about 190,000 distinct CDR3 sequences, approximately 15% seen once. Study-level results: Twin-shared out-of-frame alpha sequences were enriched for low generation probability.

The sample was also reused in another study, on T cells expressing NK-cell markers. According to that study: The study drew TCR beta repertoires from sorted CD3+CD56+NKG2C+, CD3+CD56+NKG2C- and CD3+CD56-NKG2C+ T cells.

The TCR comes from a woman aged 18-35 years in good health. This chain connects TRBV15 to TRBJ2-1, with 9 nucleotides matching TRBD1. Sequenced material: CD8+ T cells sorted from blood. The CDR3 nucleotides read TGTGCCACCGTGGGGACAGGGTCCTACACTGAGCAGTTCTTC. It encodes CATVGTGSYTEQFF.